The T cell receptor beta chain described here comes from a study of shared clonotypes between healthy human individuals. Study results and limitations: Rarefaction indicated that sorted-subset sequencing remained incomplete although depth was large. All-four-donor shared clonotypes had higher generation probabilities than non-shared clonotypes did.

Clones were read by immunoSEQ multiplex PCR, and TCRdb kept only the in-frame ones, dropping some. The table includes 2,500,000 or so clones, 93% detected once. V lost 3 bases and J 1 base, leaving 14 bases between the germline ends. The CDR3 has 16 amino acids. Per germline, CDR1 MDHEN and CDR2 SYDVKM. A word on this clone: Its cognate antigen is unknown.

The V and J genes are TRBV28 and TRBJ2-3; weak D call: TRBD1 (5 bases). The sequenced sample was naive CD4+ T cells from PBMCs. Subset here: CD45RA+ positively selected. This receptor was identified in a man younger than 35 in good health. Some clones in this sample may be carry-over from other donors' samples. The CDR3 is CASSLSAGFGTDTQYF. The CDR3 nucleotides read TGTGCCAGCAGTTTGTCGGCAGGGTTCGGCACAGATACGCAGTATTTT. Drawing the rest from reference TRBV28 and TRBJ2-3, the complete variable domain is DVKVTQSSRYLVKRTGEKVFLECVQDMDHENMFWYRQDPGLGLRLIYFSYDVKMKEKGDIPEGYSVSREKKERFSLILESASTNQTSMYLCASSLSAGFGTDTQYFGPGTRLTVL.